A selection of T cell receptor beta chains follows, all from one sample in a study of Ad26.COV2.S vaccination and SARS-CoV-2 variants. TCRdb keeps only in-frame clones here, not all; method: immunoSEQ multiplex PCR. Here the sample spans hundreds of thousands of clones, around 92% being singletons. Source: peripheral blood, taken in a trial of Ad26.COV2.S vaccine versus placebo. These receptors originate from a person aged 18 to 59 who received the Ad26.COV2.S COVID-19 vaccine or a placebo. The CDR3 runs from the conserved cysteine through the conserved F or W. D genes are given only for firm matches. Not all rows give a size; the values are once, few, many and, for expanded clones, a class.

D: NA
V: TRBV6-5
size: NA
J: TRBJ2-2
CDR3: CANSYSQGWDTGELFF
DNA: TGTGCCAACAGTTACTCTCAGGGTTGGGACACCGGGGAGCTGTTTTTT

D: TRBD1
V: TRBV29-1
size: NA
J: TRBJ1-1
CDR3: CSVGPDRGTEAFF
DNA: TGCAGCGTTGGTCCCGACAGGGGCACTGAAGCTTTCTTT

D: TRBD2
V: TRBV5-1
size: once
J: TRBJ2-2
CDR3: CASSSPGLAGTGELFF
DNA: TGCGCCAGCAGCTCTCCGGGACTAGCGGGAACCGGGGAGCTGTTTTTT

D: TRBD1
V: TRBV6-1
size: NA
J: TRBJ1-6
CDR3: CASSEGTGTPSPLHF
DNA: TGTGCCAGCAGTGAAGGGACAGGGACTCCATCACCCCTCCACTTT

D: TRBD1
V: TRBV2
size: once
J: TRBJ1-1
CDR3: CASRDTGGWNTEAFF
DNA: TGTGCCAGCAGGGACACAGGGGGCTGGAACACTGAAGCTTTCTTT

D: NA
V: TRBV7-9
size: NA
J: TRBJ1-1
CDR3: CASSLFGGVKTEAFF
DNA: TGTGCCAGCAGCCTATTTGGAGGGGTTAAGACTGAAGCTTTCTTT

D: TRBD2
V: TRBV5-1
size: once
J: TRBJ2-1
CDR3: CASTEREAAGNEQFF
DNA: TGCGCCAGCACGGAGCGGGAGGCGGCGGGCAATGAGCAGTTCTTC

D: NA
V: TRBV7-8
size: NA
J: TRBJ2-3
CDR3: CASSFRRDYTDTQYF
DNA: TGTGCCAGCAGCTTTCGGCGGGATTACACAGATACGCAGTATTTT

D: NA
V: TRBV30
size: NA
J: TRBJ1-2
CDR3: CAWSEQGHGYTF
DNA: TGTGCCTGGAGTGAACAGGGCCATGGCTACACCTTC

D: NA
V: TRBV30
size: NA
J: TRBJ1-2
CDR3: CAWKQIYGYTF
DNA: TGTGCCTGGAAACAGATCTATGGCTACACCTTC

D: NA
V: TRBV18
size: NA
J: TRBJ1-1
CDR3: CASSPSRVRGGEAFF
DNA: TGTGCCAGCTCACCTAGCAGGGTGAGGGGGGGTGAAGCTTTCTTT

D: NA
V: TRBV3-1/TRBV3-2
size: NA
J: TRBJ1-4
CDR3: CASSQEGFPLAGEEKLFF
DNA: TGTGCCAGCAGCCAAGAGGGTTTCCCCTTGGCTGGGGAGGAAAAACTGTTTTTT

D: NA
V: TRBV7-9
size: NA
J: TRBJ2-3
CDR3: CASSLSDDTQYF
DNA: TGTGCCAGCAGCTTATCCGATGATACGCAGTATTTT

D: TRBD2
V: TRBV7-6
size: NA
J: TRBJ2-1
CDR3: CASSSGFGLAPFNEQFF
DNA: TGTGCCAGCAGCTCAGGCTTCGGACTAGCGCCTTTCAATGAGCAGTTCTTC

D: TRBD2
V: TRBV9
size: NA
J: TRBJ2-1
CDR3: CASSVKRLAGPNEQFF
DNA: TGTGCCAGCAGCGTAAAGCGTCTAGCGGGACCAAATGAGCAGTTCTTC

D: NA
V: TRBV3-1/TRBV3-2
size: NA
J: TRBJ2-2
CDR3: CASSQGVGGELFF
DNA: TGTGCCAGCAGCCAAGGCGTCGGCGGGGAGCTGTTTTTT

D: NA
V: TRBV18
size: NA
J: TRBJ1-1
CDR3: CASSPLRGLDTEAFF
DNA: TGTGCCAGCTCACCACTGCGGGGTCTGGACACTGAAGCTTTCTTT

D: NA
V: TRBV10-3
size: NA
J: TRBJ2-1
CDR3: CAISDPEDEQFF
DNA: TGTGCCATCAGTGATCCCGAGGATGAGCAGTTCTTC

D: NA
V: TRBV12-2
size: NA
J: TRBJ2-7
CDR3: CASRYRPSGQSYEQYF
DNA: TGTGCAAGTCGCTACCGACCCTCTGGACAGTCCTACGAGCAGTACTTC

D: NA
V: TRBV3-1/TRBV3-2
size: NA
J: TRBJ2-1
CDR3: CASSQSRRGPEQFF
DNA: TGTGCCAGCAGCCAGTCCCGGAGGGGGCCCGAGCAGTTCTTC

D: TRBD2
V: TRBV7-9
size: NA
J: TRBJ2-3
CDR3: CASSLFAGGGTDTQYF
DNA: TGTGCCAGCAGCCTCTTCGCGGGGGGGGGCACAGATACGCAGTATTTT

D: NA
V: TRBV18
size: NA
J: TRBJ1-5
CDR3: CASSLTDSNQPQHF
DNA: TGTGCCAGCTCGTTGACAGATAGCAATCAGCCCCAGCATTTT

D: TRBD2
V: TRBV5-1
size: NA
J: TRBJ2-3
CDR3: CASSGAGVDTQYF
DNA: TGCGCCAGCAGCGGTGCGGGGGTGGATACGCAGTATTTT

D: NA
V: TRBV7-2
size: NA
J: TRBJ2-2
CDR3: CASAARRELFF
DNA: TGTGCCAGCGCTGCCCGGCGGGAGCTGTTTTTT

D: TRBD1
V: TRBV10-3
size: once
J: TRBJ1-2
CDR3: CAIANPGTGEYGYTF
DNA: TGTGCCATTGCCAATCCCGGGACAGGGGAGTATGGCTACACCTTC

D: TRBD2
V: TRBV25-1
size: NA
J: TRBJ2-5
CDR3: CASSTHRTSGGAETQYF
DNA: TGTGCCAGCAGCACTCATCGGACTAGCGGGGGGGCGGAGACCCAGTACTTC

D: NA
V: TRBV7-2
size: NA
J: TRBJ1-2
CDR3: CASSLTYGGFYGYTF
DNA: TGTGCCAGCAGCTTAACATACGGGGGGTTTTATGGCTACACCTTC

D: TRBD1
V: TRBV19
size: NA
J: TRBJ2-2
CDR3: CASSIVRTGAAGELFF
DNA: TGTGCCAGTAGTATAGTAAGGACAGGGGCGGCCGGGGAGCTGTTTTTT

D: NA
V: TRBV6-2/TRBV6-3
size: NA
J: TRBJ2-7
CDR3: CASSSFGTRAGYEQYF
DNA: TGTGCCAGCAGTTCCTTCGGGACTCGGGCTGGCTACGAGCAGTACTTC

D: NA
V: TRBV30
size: NA
J: TRBJ1-5
CDR3: CAWRGRLGAGNQPQHF
DNA: TGTGCCTGGAGGGGGCGGCTTGGGGCCGGCAATCAGCCCCAGCATTTT

D: TRBD1
V: TRBV18
size: NA
J: TRBJ1-5
CDR3: CASSPGQISNQPQHF
DNA: TGTGCCAGCTCACCGGGACAGATTAGCAATCAGCCCCAGCATTTT

D: TRBD2
V: TRBV6-5
size: NA
J: TRBJ2-4
CDR3: CASSSVTSGGDIQYF
DNA: TGTGCCAGCAGCTCCGTGACTAGCGGCGGGGACATTCAGTACTTC

D: NA
V: TRBV7-8
size: few
J: TRBJ1-5
CDR3: CASSLVEGNQPQHF
DNA: TGTGCCAGCAGCTTAGTGGAGGGCAATCAGCCCCAGCATTTT

D: TRBD2
V: TRBV18
size: NA
J: TRBJ2-3
CDR3: CASAGSPGRADTQYF
DNA: TGTGCCAGCGCTGGGAGCCCAGGGAGGGCAGATACGCAGTATTTT

D: NA
V: TRBV30
size: NA
J: TRBJ2-5
CDR3: CAWSTFGRLQETQYF
DNA: TGTGCCTGGAGCACCTTTGGACGGCTGCAAGAGACCCAGTACTTC

D: TRBD1
V: TRBV5-4
size: NA
J: TRBJ2-3
CDR3: CASSTRQGSDTQYF
DNA: TGTGCCAGCAGCACAAGACAGGGCTCAGATACGCAGTATTTT

D: NA
V: TRBV6-5
size: NA
J: TRBJ1-6
CDR3: CASSRNPPDDSPLHF
DNA: TGTGCCAGCAGTAGGAACCCCCCGGATGATTCACCCCTCCACTTT

D: NA
V: TRBV19
size: NA
J: TRBJ1-6
CDR3: CASRGTQSYNSPLHF
DNA: TGTGCCAGTAGGGGAACCCAGAGCTATAATTCACCCCTCCACTTT

D: NA
V: TRBV18
size: NA
J: TRBJ2-7
CDR3: CASSPYDIRFSYEQYF
DNA: TGTGCCAGCTCACCGTACGACATCCGCTTCTCCTACGAGCAGTACTTC